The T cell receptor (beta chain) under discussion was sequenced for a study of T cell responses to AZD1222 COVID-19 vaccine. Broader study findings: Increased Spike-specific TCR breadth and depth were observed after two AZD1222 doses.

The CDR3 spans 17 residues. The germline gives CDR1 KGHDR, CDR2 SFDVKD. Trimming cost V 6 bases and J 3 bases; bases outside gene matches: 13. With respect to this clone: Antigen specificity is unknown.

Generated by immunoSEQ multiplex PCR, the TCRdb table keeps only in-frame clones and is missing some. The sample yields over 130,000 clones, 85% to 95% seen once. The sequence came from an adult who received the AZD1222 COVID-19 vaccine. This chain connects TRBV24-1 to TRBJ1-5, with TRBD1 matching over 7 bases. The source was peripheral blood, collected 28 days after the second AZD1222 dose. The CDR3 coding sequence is TGTGCCACCAGTTCTCCCCCGAACGACAGGGTCAATCAGCCCCAGCATTTT. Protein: CATSSPPNDRVNQPQHF.